Listed below are T cell receptor beta chains from one sample, sequenced in a study of blood T cells in healthy people across ages. TCRdb reprocessed the 5' RACE reads via MiXCR and lists one record per CDR3 protein. In the table there are around 800,000 distinct CDR3 sequences, 53% of which are singletons. Sequencing input: blood. The receptors stem from a man at least 80 years old in good health. The conserved cysteine and the conserved F or W are not part of the CDR3 here. The order of the fields is D gene, V gene, CDR3 protein. D genes are given only for firm matches.

d_gene: -
v_gene: TRBV12-3/TRBV12-4
CDR3aa: ASTMSQHRYAY

d_gene: -
v_gene: TRBV27
CDR3aa: ASSLGPRGVETQY

d_gene: -
v_gene: TRBV27
CDR3aa: ASSLEVPGDQY

d_gene: -
v_gene: TRBV2
CDR3aa: ASSEEYGLFRGYT

d_gene: TRBD1
v_gene: TRBV6-1
CDR3aa: ASSGWTGGFEQY

d_gene: -
v_gene: TRBV2
CDR3aa: ASRGTIRGYT

d_gene: -
v_gene: TRBV7-2
CDR3aa: ASSSYRGGNEQF

d_gene: TRBD2
v_gene: TRBV20-1
CDR3aa: SAAGGGGRIETQY

d_gene: TRBD1
v_gene: TRBV29-1
CDR3aa: SVDRQGRGYGYT

d_gene: TRBD1
v_gene: TRBV25-1
CDR3aa: ASSEAGGYDYGYT

d_gene: -
v_gene: TRBV4-1
CDR3aa: ASSQVSARVNTEAF

d_gene: TRBD1
v_gene: TRBV6-1
CDR3aa: ASSPLGGPGQETQY

d_gene: TRBD2
v_gene: TRBV29-1
CDR3aa: SVAASGSRTQY

d_gene: TRBD1
v_gene: TRBV7-9
CDR3aa: ASSAPSDRGGYEQY

d_gene: -
v_gene: TRBV18
CDR3aa: ASSPITAPETQY

d_gene: -
v_gene: TRBV29-1
CDR3aa: SAGGHSGANVLT

d_gene: -
v_gene: TRBV5-1
CDR3aa: ASSQGGPNQPQH

d_gene: TRBD1
v_gene: TRBV20-1
CDR3aa: SARRTGTTDTQY

d_gene: -
v_gene: TRBV3-1
CDR3aa: ASSQDAGVNDKLF

d_gene: TRBD1
v_gene: TRBV20-1
CDR3aa: SASPDGGQGFGYT

d_gene: -
v_gene: TRBV6-5
CDR3aa: ASSYSPGSYEQY

d_gene: -
v_gene: TRBV28
CDR3aa: ASSPTWSGTASTDTQY

d_gene: -
v_gene: TRBV15
CDR3aa: ATNRVGGVNTEAF

d_gene: TRBD2
v_gene: TRBV4-1
CDR3aa: ASGLAGFRRNEQF

d_gene: TRBD2
v_gene: TRBV20-1
CDR3aa: GSGGGSDTQY

d_gene: -
v_gene: TRBV30
CDR3aa: AWSPGSGYGYT

d_gene: -
v_gene: TRBV28
CDR3aa: ASRPAGRRGNEQF

d_gene: TRBD1
v_gene: TRBV5-1
CDR3aa: ASSGGQAQETQY

d_gene: TRBD2
v_gene: TRBV10-2
CDR3aa: ASSELPAGGWRF

d_gene: -
v_gene: TRBV11-2
CDR3aa: ASSFSRDFYNEQY

d_gene: TRBD1
v_gene: TRBV28
CDR3aa: ASKDWTGPNQPQH